This entry is about one TCR beta chain. Per the authors' pipeline: For nucleated cells, counts were estimated from reference gene primer amplification. Assay used: immunoSEQ multiplex PCR; TCRdb lists only in-frame clones, some missing. The DNA was the basis for D and trimming; V, J and clone size are from that table. The data show about 240,000 clones, with 70% to 90% seen just once and over 6% held by the top ten. This sample is part of a study of blood T cell repertoires in COVID-19. Across the whole study: Donors in the United States, Italy and Spain gave samples during acute or convalescent COVID-19. Sample material is recorded as cDNA or gDNA derived from T cells, B-cell-depleted T cells, or PBMCs.

The germline V gene encodes CDR1 SGHVS and CDR2 FQNEAQ. The CDR3 contains 17 residues. V was clipped by 7 bases and J by 0 bases, with 21 bases between them. The sequencing input was peripheral blood. The clonotype comes from a woman in her 70s with active or convalescent COVID-19. The chain carries TRBV7-8 and TRBJ1-2; D is perhaps TRBD1 (5 bases). Written as DNA, the CDR3 is TGTGCCAGCACCCCAGGGCGGTTGGCGTCCGCTAACTATGGCTACACCTTC. It encodes CASTPGRLASANYGYTF.